One sample yielded the 24 T cell receptor beta chains listed below, sequenced in a study of technical replicates of blood from a few donors. TCRdb's table, derived via immunoSEQ multiplex PCR, lists solely in-frame clones and lacks some. The sample lists 70,000 to 85,000 clones, less than 98% seen once, with around 0.18% in the top ten. Sequenced: T cells isolated from PBMCs. Source of these receptors: a human donor in good health.

V and J are TRBV29-1 and TRBJ2-3, with 10 bases lining up with TRBD1. CDR1 is SQVTM and CDR2 is ANQGSEA in the germline V gene. CDR3 length: 15 residues. J gave up 1 base and V 6 bases, and 7 bases lay outside the gene matches. CDR3 region: CSVAGTGEGTDTQYF. CDR3 coding DNA: TGCAGCGTCGCCGGGACAGGGGAGGGCACAGATACGCAGTATTTT.

The J gene is TRBJ2-2, the V gene TRBV6-6; tentative D call: TRBD1 (6 bases). The CDR3 loop spans 13 amino acids. The germline gives CDR1 MNHNY, CDR2 SVGAGI (reference sequence). The V gene lost 7 bases and the J gene lost 7 bases, with 13 bases spanning the gap. CDR3 sequence reads: CASTTGTSGELFF. For the CDR3, the DNA is TGTGCCAGCACAACCGGGACAAGCGGGGAGCTGTTTTTT.

The V call is TRBV6-6, the J call TRBJ2-5, with D maybe TRBD2 (5 bases). Trimming shortened V by 6 bases and J by 5 bases, and 13 bases separated the two germline ends. CDR3 length: 13 residues. Per the germline V gene, CDR1 is MNHNY and CDR2 is SVGAGI (reference sequence). CDR3 DNA sequence: TGTGCCAGCAGGGGGTCGGGGATTGAGACCCAGTACTTC. Protein product: CASRGSGIETQYF.

V usage is TRBV28 and J usage is TRBJ2-2; D gene ambiguous. The CDR3 loop spans 12 amino acids. V lost 3 bases and J 4 bases, leaving 3 bases between the germline ends. The germline V gene encodes CDR1 MDHEN and CDR2 SYDVKM. CDR3 sequence: CASSFRTGELFF. The CDR3 nucleotides are TGTGCCAGCAGTTTTCGCACCGGGGAGCTGTTTTTT.

Here the CDR3 DNA reads TGTGCCAGCAGCTTAGGTTTGGGGAGCAGCTCCTACAATGAGCAGTTCTTC. Translating gives CASSLGLGSSSYNEQFF. J is TRBJ2-1 and V is TRBV7-2; TRBD2 might be the D (5 bases). This CDR3 is 17 amino acids long. Germline V gene lookup returns CDR1 SGHTA and CDR2 FQGNSA. Trimming shortened V by 1 base and J by 0 bases, and 13 bases separated the two germline ends.

This clone has only one observation. The chain has TRBV5-4 and TRBJ2-7, with 10 bases lining up with TRBD2. Germline-derived CDR1 and CDR2 are SGHNT and YYREEE (reference sequence). The CDR3 spans 15 residues. The J segment lost 4 bases and the V segment lost 2 bases, leaving 6 bases of the junction unmatched. CDR3 residues: CASSFLAGASYEQYF. The CDR3 region has the DNA TGTGCCAGCAGCTTTCTAGCGGGAGCATCGTACGAGCAGTACTTC.

V usage is TRBV6-1 and J usage is TRBJ1-4, with unresolved D. Germline assignment: CDR1 MNHNS and CDR2 SASEGT. The V end lost 3 bases, the J end lost 7 bases, and 12 bases lay between the germline ends. This CDR3 has 14 residues. This CDR3 is CASSEVRQFEKLFF. The CDR3 nucleotides are TGTGCCAGCAGTGAGGTCAGGCAATTTGAAAAACTGTTTTTT.

The chain uses TRBV10-1 and TRBJ2-3, with 10 bases matching TRBD2. The germline V gene encodes CDR1 WNHNN and CDR2 SYGVQD (reference sequence). V was clipped by 2 bases and J by 9 bases; unmatched bases: 11. This CDR3 has 16 amino acids. CDR3 sequence reads: CASSEPWASGSATQYF. CDR3 sequence (DNA): TGCGCCAGCAGTGAGCCCTGGGCTAGCGGGAGCGCCACGCAGTATTTT.

This chain links TRBV13 with TRBJ1-2; weak D call: TRBD1 (6 bases). The germline gives CDR1 PRHDT, CDR2 FYEKMQ (reference sequence). V was cut by 5 bases and J by 0 bases, with 13 bases left in between. There are 15 residues in the CDR3. The DNA of the CDR3 is TGTGCCAGCAGCCGTGAGACAGGAGCTAACTATGGCTACACCTTC. Amino acids: CASSRETGANYGYTF.

CDR3 protein: CASSEPGVLSYEQYF. CDR3 bases: TGTGCCAGCAGTGAGCCCGGGGTCCTATCCTACGAGCAGTACTTC. V is TRBV6-1 and J is TRBJ2-7; D may be TRBD2 (5 bases). Trimming removed 3 bases from V and 1 base from J, with 13 bases in between. CDR1 and CDR2 (germline): MNHNS, SASEGT. CDR3 size: 15 residues.

The V call is TRBV7-3, the J call TRBJ2-2; perhaps TRBD2 as D (6 bases). CDR1 SGHTA and CDR2 FQGTGA come from the germline V gene. V lost 3 bases and J lost 3, with 8 bases in between. The length of the CDR3 is 14 residues. CDR3 protein: CASSFTGDTGELFF. DNA for the CDR3: TGTGCCAGCAGCTTCACGGGGGACACCGGGGAGCTGTTTTTT. The full variable domain, with the rest looked up from reference TRBV7-3 and TRBJ2-2, is GAGVSQTPSNKVTEKGKYVELRCDPISGHTALYWYRQSLGQGPEFLIYFQGTGAADDSGLPNDRFFAVRPEGSVSTLKIQRTERGDSAVYLCASSFTGDTGELFFGEGSRLTVL.

The rearrangement joins TRBV30 to TRBJ2-7; no clear D. Trimming cost V 0 bases and J 7 bases, with 13 bases left between them. This CDR3 is 13 amino acids long. CDR1 and CDR2 from the germline V gene are GTSNPN and SVGIG (reference sequence). Written as DNA, the CDR3 is TGTGCCTGGAGTGTTTTTGGGCCCGTTGAGCAGTACTTC. Amino acids: CAWSVFGPVEQYF.

V gene TRBV6-5 combines with J gene TRBJ2-1; D is undetermined. V was cut by 0 bases and J by 0 bases, with 9 bases left in between. The CDR3 consists of 16 residues. The germline CDR1 and CDR2 sequences are MNHEY and SVGAGI. In nucleotides, the CDR3 is TGTGCCAGCAGTTACTCCGAGGTGAGCTCCTACAATGAGCAGTTCTTC. Translating gives CASSYSEVSSYNEQFF.

The chain recombines TRBV28 with TRBJ2-7; 10 nucleotides agree with TRBD1. The V and J ends lost 5 bases and 2 bases, in that order; junction bases with no gene match: 6. CDR1 MDHEN and CDR2 SYDVKM come from the germline V gene. The CDR3 extends over 15 amino acids. CDR3 DNA sequence: TGTGCCAGCAGTCCCGGACAGGGGGTGGCCTACGAGCAGTACTTC. The encoded protein is CASSPGQGVAYEQYF.

The chain links TRBV27 to TRBJ2-1; 15 bases line up with TRBD2. The germline V gene encodes CDR1 MNHEY and CDR2 SMNVEV (reference sequence). The CDR3 spans 14 residues. V lost 6 bases, J lost 10 bases, and 4 bases stayed unmatched. For the CDR3, the DNA is TGTGCCAGCAGCGGACTAGCGGGAGGGCGGGAGCAGTTCTTC. Translating gives CASSGLAGGREQFF.

The chain links TRBV5-4 to TRBJ1-2; 10 bases are a match to TRBD1. The CDR3 totals 15 residues. In germline, CDR1 is SGHNT, CDR2 YYREEE (reference sequence). The J segment lost 7 bases and the V segment lost 3 bases, leaving 9 bases of the junction unmatched. CDR3 DNA sequence: TGTGCCAGCAGCTCTGGACAGGGGGAGTTTGGTGGCTACACCTTC. This codes for CASSSGQGEFGGYTF. Based on the CDR3 plus reference TRBV5-4 and TRBJ1-2, the full variable domain is ETGVTQSPTHLIKTRGQQVTLRCSSQSGHNTVSWYQQALGQGPQFIFQYYREEENGRGNFPPRFSGLQFPNYSSELNVNALELDDSALYLCASSSGQGEFGGYTFGSGTRLTVV.

The chain combines TRBV2 with TRBJ1-5, with D possibly TRBD1 on 6 matching bases. The CDR3 runs to 15 residues. Germline V gene lookup returns CDR1 SNHLY and CDR2 FYNNEI. V was pared by 2 bases and J by 2 bases, with 10 bases between. The CDR3 loop reads CASSERSGGNQPQHF. The CDR3 DNA sequence: TGTGCCAGCAGTGAACGGTCAGGGGGCAATCAGCCCCAGCATTTT. Full variable domain (remainder filled in from reference TRBV2 and TRBJ1-5): EPEVTQTPSHQVTQMGQEVILRCVPISNHLYFYWYRQILGQKVEFLVSFYNNEISEKSEIFDDQFSVERPDGSNFTLKIRSTKLEDSAMYFCASSERSGGNQPQHFGDGTRLSIL.

The chain employs TRBV19 and TRBJ2-1, with D perhaps TRBD2 (5 bases). V lost 8 bases and J lost 1, with 12 bases in between. CDR1 and CDR2 from the germline V gene are LNHDA and SQIVND (reference sequence). The CDR3 covers 14 residues. CDR3 nucleotides: TGTGCCAGTCGCGGGCCCCTTTCCTACAATGAGCAGTTCTTC. Translation: CASRGPLSYNEQFF.

This chain links TRBV9 with TRBJ2-5; TRBD1 matches at 8 bases. Germline values: CDR1 SGDLS, CDR2 YYNGEE. The CDR3 has 15 residues. Trimming at V came to 4 bases and at J to 1 base, leaving 6 bases not matched to a gene. CDR3 in DNA: TGTGCCAGCAGCCCCCAAACAGGGGGCCAAGAGACCCAGTACTTC. This gives the protein CASSPQTGGQETQYF.

V gene TRBV2 combines with J gene TRBJ1-1; D might be TRBD1 (5 bases). Germline values: CDR1 SNHLY, CDR2 FYNNEI. This CDR3 spans 12 amino acids. The V gene lost 6 bases and the J gene lost 5 bases, with 10 bases spanning the gap. The CDR3 coding sequence is TGTGCCAGCAGCGTCGGGGGGACTGAAGCTTTCTTT. Its protein is CASSVGGTEAFF.

This chain links TRBV7-8 with TRBJ2-1, with a possible D match to TRBD1 (6 bases). This CDR3 spans 16 amino acids. Germline CDR1 is SGHVS and CDR2 is FQNEAQ. V was shortened by 5 bases and J by 3 bases, with 17 bases between the two germline ends. CDR3 residues: CASSVQTGSDYNEQFF. The DNA for the CDR3 is TGTGCCAGCAGCGTACAAACAGGGTCGGACTACAATGAGCAGTTCTTC. Filled out from reference TRBV7-8 and TRBJ2-1, the complete variable domain reads GAGVSQSPRYKVAKRGQDVALRCDPISGHVSLFWYQQALGQGPEFLTYFQNEAQLDKSGLPSDRFFAERPEGSVSTLKIQRTQQEDSAVYLCASSVQTGSDYNEQFFGPGTRLTVL.

V and J are TRBV7-2 and TRBJ2-4, with 7 bases matching TRBD1. The CDR3 length is 16 residues. The germline CDR1 and CDR2 sequences are SGHTA and FQGNSA. V trimming: 5 bases; J trimming: 5 bases; junction bases outside the gene matches: 12. CDR3 amino acids: CASSPDRAGTENIQYF. The CDR3 region has the DNA TGTGCCAGCAGCCCCGACAGGGCTGGTACCGAAAACATTCAGTACTTC.

This chain connects TRBV5-1 to TRBJ2-5, with 10 bases aligning to TRBD2. CDR1 and CDR2 from the germline V gene are SGHRS and YFSETQ. The CDR3 is made up of 14 amino acids. With V trimmed by 2 bases and J by 3 bases, 1 base remained unmatched. CDR3 nucleotide sequence: TGCGCCAGCAGCTTCAGCGGGGGGGAAGAGACCCAGTACTTC. Residues: CASSFSGGEETQYF.

DNA for the CDR3: TGTGCCAGCAGCGCCCCGGGACAAAGTAACTATGGCTACACCTTC. Encoded protein: CASSAPGQSNYGYTF. The J gene is TRBJ1-2, the V gene TRBV7-2; D is possibly TRBD1 (6 bases). Germline CDR1 is SGHTA and CDR2 is FQGNSA. The CDR3 has 15 residues. V was cut by 5 bases and J by 1 base, with 14 bases left in between.